The 32 T cell receptor beta chains below come from one sample, sequenced in a study of blood T cell repertoires in COVID-19. Data came from immunoSEQ multiplex PCR; TCRdb stores just in-frame clones and leaves some out. The sample shows 180,000 or so clones, about 87% of them seen only once. Sequenced material: peripheral blood. The receptors stem from a man younger than 35 with active or convalescent COVID-19.

This chain's CDR3 is CASSYRVYTEAFF. CDR3 DNA: TGTGCCAGCAGTTACAGGGTTTACACTGAAGCTTTCTTT. The rearrangement uses TRBV2 and TRBJ1-1; tentative D call: TRBD1 (6 bases). From germline, CDR1 is SNHLY and CDR2 FYNNEI. The V gene lost 5 bases and the J gene lost 3 bases, with 10 bases spanning the gap. The CDR3 consists of 13 residues.

This chain uses TRBV11-2 with TRBJ2-7; maybe TRBD1 (6 bases). CDR1 and CDR2 (germline): SGHAT, FQNNGV. The length of the CDR3 is 15 residues. V lost 5 bases, J lost 2 bases, and 16 bases lay in between. The CDR3, as DNA: TGTGCCAGCAGCCCAGGACAGACCGCCACCTACGAGCAGTACTTC. It is translated as CASSPGQTATYEQYF.

The V and J genes are TRBV6-5 and TRBJ2-7; TRBD1 aligns across 8 bases. With 6 bases clipped from V and 3 bases from J, the junction kept 4 bases outside the gene matches. Looked up from germline, CDR1 is MNHEY and CDR2 is SVGAGI. The CDR3 loop spans 13 amino acids. The CDR3 coding sequence is TGTGCCAGCAGGAGGACAGGGAGCTACGAGCAGTACGTC. Its translation is CASRRTGSYEQYV.

The gene calls are TRBV10-3 and TRBJ1-2, with 8 bases identical to TRBD1. This CDR3 contains 16 residues. Germline V gene sequence: CDR1 ENHRY, CDR2 SYGVKD. V was pared by 7 bases and J by 4 bases, with 14 bases of the junction left unmatched. The CDR3 DNA follows: TGTGCCATCAATACCGCGCGGCAGGGGGCCGTCTATGGCTACACCTTC. Its translation is CAINTARQGAVYGYTF.

This clone has just one count. This sequence joins TRBV9 and TRBJ2-3; D is unclear. The CDR3 extends over 13 amino acids. The germline gives CDR1 SGDLS, CDR2 YYNGEE. Trimming stripped 7 bases from V and 3 bases from J, with 12 bases between. The CDR3 protein is CASGVSPTDTQYF. The CDR3 nucleotides are TGTGCCAGCGGTGTCAGTCCAACAGATACGCAGTATTTT.

The J gene is TRBJ1-2, the V gene TRBV24-1, with D perhaps TRBD1 (5 bases). The CDR3 spans 14 residues. Germline-derived CDR1 and CDR2 are KGHDR and SFDVKD. V lost 3 bases and J 6 bases, leaving 13 bases between the germline ends. CDR3 coding DNA: TGTGCCACCAGTGATCCCGGGACTTTCCATGGCTACACCTTC. It specifies CATSDPGTFHGYTF.

The chain carries TRBV7-9 and TRBJ1-6, with D possibly TRBD1 on 5 matching bases. The CDR3 has 14 residues. Germline V gene sequence: CDR1 SEHNR, CDR2 FQNEAQ (reference sequence). V was pared by 2 bases and J by 8 bases, with 10 bases between. Here the CDR3 DNA reads TGTGCCAGCAGCTTAAGAACAGGTTATTCACCCCTCCACTTT. This sequence encodes CASSLRTGYSPLHF.

This rearrangement joins TRBV28 to TRBJ1-1; TRBD1 might be the D (5 bases). Trimming took 2 bases from V and 1 from J, leaving 17 bases between them. This CDR3 is 17 amino acids long. Germline CDR1 and CDR2: MDHEN and SYDVKM. The CDR3 region is CASSLGPLGQQNTEAFF. CDR3 bases: TGTGCCAGCAGTTTAGGTCCGTTAGGACAACAGAACACTGAAGCTTTCTTT.

The rearrangement joins TRBV7-9 to TRBJ2-1; the match to TRBD2 covers 13 bases. V lost 5 bases and J lost 5; bases outside the gene matches: 21. This CDR3 is 21 amino acids long. CDR1 is SEHNR and CDR2 is FQNEAQ in the germline V gene (reference sequence). CDR3 coding DNA: TGTGCCAGCAGCAGACTTAGAGGTCTGAGGGGGACTAGCGGGACCGACAATGAGCAGTTCTTC. Protein sequence: CASSRLRGLRGTSGTDNEQFF.

The rearrangement links TRBV6-5 to TRBJ1-2, with TRBD1 matching 11 bases. V lost 7 bases to trimming and J lost 4 bases; unmatched junction nucleotides: 8. Per germline, CDR1 MNHEY and CDR2 SVGAGI. The CDR3 extends over 15 amino acids. The CDR3 reads CASISGTGGLYGYTF. In DNA, the CDR3 is TGTGCCAGCATTTCCGGGACAGGGGGTCTCTATGGCTACACCTTC.

The gene calls are TRBV10-3 and TRBJ1-1; D remains ambiguous. The CDR3 contains 16 residues. CDR1 is ENHRY, CDR2 SYGVKD, per germline. The V gene lost 4 bases and the J gene lost 1 base, with 16 bases spanning the gap. CDR3 protein: CAISGEVGRENTEAFF. The CDR3 DNA is TGTGCCATCAGTGGGGAGGTAGGGCGGGAGAACACTGAAGCTTTCTTT.

The chain combines TRBV19 with TRBJ1-1; 8 bases are shared with TRBD1. Unmatched junction bases numbered 7, after V lost 7 bases and J lost 6 bases. The CDR3 runs 13 residues. CDR1 is LNHDA and CDR2 is SQIVND in the germline V gene (reference sequence). CDR3 region: CASKGQGSAEAFF. In DNA form, the CDR3 reads TGTGCCAGTAAAGGACAGGGTAGTGCTGAAGCTTTCTTT.

The genes are TRBV7-2 and TRBJ1-1, with a possible D match to TRBD1 (5 bases). The CDR3 spans 16 residues. The V end lost 4 bases, the J end lost 2 bases, and 17 bases lay between the germline ends. Germline lookup yields CDR1 SGHTA and CDR2 FQGNSA. The CDR3 nucleotides are TGTGCCAGCAGCTCCGGAGGGGATAGGGAAAACACTGAAGCTTTCTTT. This translates into CASSSGGDRENTEAFF.

V and J are TRBV12-5 and TRBJ2-3; maybe TRBD2 (5 bases). Germline V gives CDR1 LGHNT, CDR2 FRNRAP. The CDR3 has 14 residues. Trimming took 7 bases from V and 2 from J, leaving 13 bases between them. In DNA form, the CDR3 reads TGTGCTAGTGTGGTGGAGGAAAACACAGATACGCAGTATTTT. Amino acid sequence: CASVVEENTDTQYF.

The rearrangement uses TRBV28 and TRBJ1-3; tentatively, D is TRBD1 (5 bases). V shed 4 bases and J shed 4 bases, with 20 bases lying between them. This CDR3 contains 17 residues. The germline CDR1 and CDR2 sequences are MDHEN and SYDVKM. This CDR3 is CASSYADSFKLGNTIYF. In nucleotides, the CDR3 is TGTGCCAGCAGTTACGCCGACAGCTTTAAACTAGGAAACACCATATATTTT.

In its sample, this clone was seen once. This chain joins TRBV19 and TRBJ1-6; 8 bases map to TRBD1. V trimming: 1 base; J trimming: 7 bases; junction bases outside the gene matches: 3. The germline CDR1 and CDR2 sequences are LNHDA and SQIVND (reference sequence). The CDR3 spans 15 residues. The CDR3 region has the DNA TGTGCCAGTAGTATAGGCGGGACAGGAAATTCACCCCTCCACTTT. This sequence encodes CASSIGGTGNSPLHF.

The gene calls are TRBV4-2 and TRBJ2-5, with D hard to call. CDR3 length: 15 amino acids. Trimming removed 2 bases at V and 5 bases at J, with 15 bases between. CDR1 is LGHNA and CDR2 is YNFKEQ in the germline V gene. CDR3 DNA sequence: TGTGCCAGCAGCCAAATCCGGTTCCCTTCGGAGACCCAGTACTTC. This translates into CASSQIRFPSETQYF.

As for this clone: At one end, the junction sequence differs from germline, possibly due to a read error. Other DNA sequences in the same sample also yield this CDR3. The CDR3: CASSVAGLAGVWSEQFF. CDR3 in DNA: TGCGCCAGCAGCGTTGCCGGACTAGCGGGAGTCTGGAGTGAGCAGTTCTTC. The J gene is TRBJ2-1, the V gene TRBV9, with 13 bases identical to TRBD2. Germline assignment: CDR1 SGDLS and CDR2 YYNGEE. This CDR3 contains 17 residues.

The chain is built from TRBV6-1 and TRBJ2-3; a weak D match, TRBD1 (5 bases). Germline CDR1 is MNHNS and CDR2 is SASEGT. This CDR3 has 14 residues. V shed 2 bases and J shed 2 bases, with 8 bases lying between them. The CDR3, as DNA: TGTGCCAGCAGTGAAACAGGATACACAGATACGCAGTATTTT. Translation: CASSETGYTDTQYF.

This rearrangement joins TRBV6-5 to TRBJ2-5, with a tentative D call TRBD2 (5 bases). The CDR3 covers 15 residues. Trimming took off 8 bases at V and 4 bases at J, with 20 bases between the two ends. Germline V CDR1 and CDR2: MNHEY, SVGAGI. This CDR3 reads CASQVGRGLVETQYF. The CDR3, as DNA: TGTGCCAGCCAGGTGGGGAGAGGTCTTGTAGAGACCCAGTACTTC.

The gene calls are TRBV9 and TRBJ2-5, with 12 positions matching TRBD2. Germline values: CDR1 SGDLS, CDR2 YYNGEE. This CDR3 has 15 residues. V shed 0 bases, J shed 5 bases, and the junction held 2 bases outside the gene matches. The CDR3 coding sequence is TGTGCCAGCAGCGTAGCTAGCGGGGGGGCCGAGACCCAGTACTTC. This sequence encodes CASSVASGGAETQYF. The variable domain in full, with the rest retrieved from reference TRBV9 and TRBJ2-5, is DSGVTQTPKHLITATGQRVTLRCSPRSGDLSVYWYQQSLDQGLQFLIQYYNGEERAKGNILERFSAQQFPDLHSELNLSSLELGDSALYFCASSVASGGAETQYFGPGTRLLVL.

The J gene is TRBJ1-2, the V gene TRBV4-1, with 10 bases fitting TRBD1. The CDR3 length is 14 residues. Germline values: CDR1 MGHRA, CDR2 YSYEKL. V shed 3 bases and J 5 bases; nucleotides not matched to a gene: 3. Here the CDR3 DNA reads TGCGCCAGCAGCCAGGGGACAGGGGTATATGGCTACACCTTC. This translates into CASSQGTGVYGYTF.

This chain uses TRBV5-4 with TRBJ2-7, with D uncertain. The CDR3 consists of 11 residues. Germline assignment: CDR1 SGHNT and CDR2 YYREEE (reference sequence). Trimming took 3 bases from V and 4 from J, leaving 5 bases between them. The CDR3 sequence: CASSSQYEQYF. For the CDR3, the DNA is TGTGCCAGCAGCTCCCAGTACGAGCAGTACTTC.

This sequence joins TRBV19 and TRBJ2-1; D is possibly TRBD1 (6 bases). Germline V gives CDR1 LNHDA, CDR2 SQIVND (reference sequence). V lost 8 bases and J lost 7, with 24 bases in between. The CDR3 consists of 16 residues. CDR3: CASASQHRATLNEQFF. CDR3 nucleotides: TGTGCCAGTGCAAGTCAACACAGGGCCACTCTGAATGAGCAGTTCTTC.

This rearrangement joins TRBV3-1 (or the pseudogene TRBV3-2) to TRBJ2-5, with 9 bases that match TRBD1. In germline, CDR1 is LGHDT, CDR2 YNNKEL (reference sequence). With 4 bases clipped from V and 5 bases from J, the junction kept 2 bases outside the gene matches. The CDR3 consists of 13 residues. The CDR3 DNA is TGTGCCAGCAGCCGGGACAGGGCGGAGACCCAGTACTTC. Its translation is CASSRDRAETQYF.

The chain uses TRBV7-2 and TRBJ1-6; 7 positions agree with TRBD1. The germline gives CDR1 SGHTA, CDR2 FQGNSA. The CDR3 contains 14 residues. V was pared by 5 bases and J by 7 bases, with 5 bases of the junction left unmatched. The CDR3 coding sequence is TGTGCCAGCAGCCGGACAGGACTGAATTCACCCCTCCACTTT. It translates to CASSRTGLNSPLHF.

The chain couples TRBV27 to TRBJ1-2; D not certain. The V and J ends lost 4 bases and 3 bases respectively, with 15 bases between them. The CDR3 is made up of 15 amino acids. Germline V gene data show CDR1 as MNHEY and CDR2 as SMNVEV (reference sequence). The DNA of the CDR3 is TGTGCCAGCAGTTCCGCGGTCGGCGGGTACTATGGCTACACCTTC. Amino acids: CASSSAVGGYYGYTF.

The chain links TRBV5-4 to TRBJ1-1, with 10 bases fitting TRBD1. V shed 5 bases, J shed 3 bases, and the junction held 10 bases outside the gene matches. Germline CDR1 is SGHNT and CDR2 is YYREEE (reference sequence). This CDR3 is built from 16 residues. The CDR3: CASRSDRGREDTEAFF. In DNA form, the CDR3 reads TGTGCCAGCAGATCCGACAGGGGGCGCGAGGACACTGAAGCTTTCTTT.

This clone came up once. This chain links TRBV14 with TRBJ2-7; perhaps TRBD2 as D (5 bases). Germline V gene data show CDR1 as SGHDN and CDR2 as FVKESK. This CDR3 contains 13 residues. The germline V and J ends were trimmed by 4 bases and 7 bases, with 14 bases remaining between them. CDR3 region: CASSPLGPGEQYF. Written as DNA, the CDR3 is TGTGCCAGCAGCCCGTTAGGGCCGGGGGAGCAGTACTTC.

This clone is a singleton in its sample. The chain employs TRBV29-1 and TRBJ2-7; tentatively, D is TRBD1 (6 bases). The CDR3 is 11 residues long. Per the germline V gene, CDR1 is SQVTM and CDR2 is ANQGSEA. V lost 6 bases, J lost 3 bases, and 9 bases lay in between. The CDR3 DNA reads as TGCAGCGTGCAGGACAGCTACGAGCAGTACGTC. Translating it yields CSVQDSYEQYV.

This sequence joins TRBV7-2 and TRBJ1-6; D possibly corresponds to TRBD1 (5 bases). The V gene lost 5 bases and the J gene lost 5 bases, with 16 bases spanning the gap. This CDR3 comprises 16 residues. Germline loops: CDR1 SGHTA, CDR2 FQGNSA. CDR3 nucleotides: TGTGCCAGCAGCCGGGAGGGGACGAAGAATAATTCACCCCTCCACTTT. Translation: CASSREGTKNNSPLHF.

The chain recombines TRBV5-1 with TRBJ1-3; tentatively, D is TRBD1 (6 bases). The CDR3 loop spans 15 amino acids. V lost 0 bases, J lost 0 bases, and 7 bases lay in between. Looked up from germline, CDR1 is SGHRS and CDR2 is YFSETQ. The CDR3 sequence is CASSLGTASGNTIYF. The CDR3 region has the DNA TGCGCCAGCAGCTTGGGGACAGCCTCTGGAAACACCATATATTTT.